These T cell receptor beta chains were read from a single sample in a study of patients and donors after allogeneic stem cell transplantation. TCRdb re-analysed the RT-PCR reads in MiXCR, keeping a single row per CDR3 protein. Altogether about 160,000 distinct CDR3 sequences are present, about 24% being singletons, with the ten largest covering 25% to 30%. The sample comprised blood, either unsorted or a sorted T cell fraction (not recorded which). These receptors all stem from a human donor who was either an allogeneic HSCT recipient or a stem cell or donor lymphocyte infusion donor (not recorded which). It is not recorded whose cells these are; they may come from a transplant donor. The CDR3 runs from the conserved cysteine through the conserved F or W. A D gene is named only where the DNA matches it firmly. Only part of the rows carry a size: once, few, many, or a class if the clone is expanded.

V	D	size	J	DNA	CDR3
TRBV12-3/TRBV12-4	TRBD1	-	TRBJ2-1	TGTGCCAGCAGCCCGGGACAGGGATGGGGTAATGAGCAGTTCTTC	CASSPGQGWGNEQFF
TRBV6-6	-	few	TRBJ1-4	TGTGCCAGCAGTTACCGGGGGACTAATGAAAAACTGTTTTTT	CASSYRGTNEKLFF
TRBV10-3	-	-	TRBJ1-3	TGTGCCATCAGGTACAACTCTGGAAACACCATATATTTT	CAIRYNSGNTIYF
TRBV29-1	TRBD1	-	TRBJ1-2	TGCAGCGTTGAGAGGACAGGGAATGGCTACACCTTC	CSVERTGNGYTF
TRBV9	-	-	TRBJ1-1	TGTGCCACCAGTGTTTTGAACACTGAAGCTTTCTTT	CATSVLNTEAFF
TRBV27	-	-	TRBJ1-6	TGTGCCAGCAGTGATTGGGTCAGGGGCAATTCACCCCTCCACTTT	CASSDWVRGNSPLHF
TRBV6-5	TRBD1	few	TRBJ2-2	TGTGCCAGCAGTTACAGCTCCTACAGGGGCCTGAACACCGGGGAGCTGTTTTTT	CASSYSSYRGLNTGELFF
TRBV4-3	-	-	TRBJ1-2	TGCGCCAGCAGCCAAGATTTGAAGGGCAACTATGGCTACACCTTC	CASSQDLKGNYGYTF
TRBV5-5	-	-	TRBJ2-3	TGTGCCAGCAGCTTACAGGGGAGGCCAGATACGCAGTATTTT	CASSLQGRPDTQYF
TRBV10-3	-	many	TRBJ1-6	TGTGCCACCACTCACAGTCCCTATAATTCACCCCTCCACTTT	CATTHSPYNSPLHF
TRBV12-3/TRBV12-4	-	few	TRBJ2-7	TGTGCCAGCAGAACCGGGACAAACTCCTACGAGCAGTACTTC	CASRTGTNSYEQYF
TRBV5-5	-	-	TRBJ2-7	TGTGCCAGCAGCTTGGAATCAGGGTTGGCGGTGTACGAGCAGTACTTC	CASSLESGLAVYEQYF
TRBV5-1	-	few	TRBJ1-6	TGCGCCAGCAGCTTGGCGGTGCAGGAAAATTCACCCCTCCACTTT	CASSLAVQENSPLHF
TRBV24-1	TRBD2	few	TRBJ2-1	TGTGCCACGGGAGCGGGGACCTCCTACAATGAGCAGTTCTTC	CATGAGTSYNEQFF
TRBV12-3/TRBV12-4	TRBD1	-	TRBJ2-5	TGTGCCAGCAGCTTGTCAACAGGGGCGACCCAGTACTTC	CASSLSTGATQYF
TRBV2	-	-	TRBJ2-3	TGTGCCAGCAGTGAAAGGGTCCGGGTGTGGCGGGAAAACACAGATACGCAGTATTTT	CASSERVRVWRENTDTQYF
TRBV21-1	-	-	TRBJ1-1	TGTGCCAGCAGCAAAAAGAATGGCGGTCCTTTCGCAGCTTTCTTT	CASSKKNGGPFAAFF
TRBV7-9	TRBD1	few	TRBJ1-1	TGTGCCAGCAGCCTAGACAGGGAACTCGAAGCTTTCTTT	CASSLDRELEAFF
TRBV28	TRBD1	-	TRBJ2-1	TGTGCCAGCAGTTTTATCTGGAACAGGGGAACCTACTCCTACAATGAGCAGTTCTTC	CASSFIWNRGTYSYNEQFF
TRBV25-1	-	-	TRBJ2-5	TGTGCCAGCAGTGCCGGATGGACAATCCAAGAGACCCAGTACTTC	CASSAGWTIQETQYF
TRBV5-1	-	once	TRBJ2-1	TGCGCCAGCAGCCCCGTCCCAGGGCGCCCCAATGAGCAGTTCTTC	CASSPVPGRPNEQFF
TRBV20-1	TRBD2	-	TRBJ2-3	TGCAGTGCTCTCGGGGGGACCCTAGGCACAGATACGCAGTATTTT	CSALGGTLGTDTQYF
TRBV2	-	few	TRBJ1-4	TGTGCCAGCAGTGGCAGAAAAAATGAAAAACTGTTTTTT	CASSGRKNEKLFF
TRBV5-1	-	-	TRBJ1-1	TGCGCCAGCAGCTTGTCAGGGTGGGGGAACACTGAAGCTTTCTTT	CASSLSGWGNTEAFF
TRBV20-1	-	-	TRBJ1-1	TGCAGTGCTAGACTCAGGGTCAACACTGAAGCTTTCTTT	CSARLRVNTEAFF
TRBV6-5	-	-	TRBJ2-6	TGTGCCAGCAGTTACTCCGCAGGGCTGGCAGCTGGGGCCAACGTCCTGACTTTC	CASSYSAGLAAGANVLTF
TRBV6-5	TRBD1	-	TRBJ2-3	TGTGCCAGCAGTTACGGGACAGGGTCGGATACGCAGTATTTT	CASSYGTGSDTQYF